This T cell receptor beta chain stems from a study of blood T cell repertoires in COVID-19. Across the whole study: Some COVID-19 samples were acute and others convalescent; all came from the United States, Italy and Spain. In each case, the material was cDNA or gDNA derived from T cells, B-cell-depleted T cells, or PBMCs.

Original methodology: Amplifying reference gene primers gave estimates of nucleated cell counts. Here immunoSEQ multiplex PCR was the method, and the copy in TCRdb shows in-frame clones only, minus some. That table furnishes V, J and clone size, whereas the DNA furnished D and trimming. The table shows under 400,000 clones, with 90% occurring only once. Sequenced sample: peripheral blood. The clonotype originates from a man in his late teens or twenties with active or convalescent COVID-19.

This chain's CDR3 is CASSLLRTYINEQFF. The CDR3, as DNA: TGTGCCAGCAGCTTACTTCGGACTTATATAAATGAGCAGTTCTTC. The chain couples TRBV7-3 to TRBJ2-1, with D perhaps matching TRBD2 (5 bases). The CDR3 sequence is 15 residues long. V lost 2 bases, J lost 7 bases, and 15 bases lay in between. In germline, CDR1 is SGHTA, CDR2 FQGTGA.